Listed below are T cell receptor beta chains from one sample, sequenced in a study of T cell responses to AZD1222 COVID-19 vaccine. Only in-frame clones appear in the TCRdb table, and some are missing; sequencing was by immunoSEQ multiplex PCR. The repertoire includes around 100,000 clones, around 89% of them detected once, and about 1.7% sits in the top ten. This sample comprised peripheral blood, obtained on day 0 of AZD1222 vaccination. The receptors come from an adult in good health. Both conserved end residues are part of each CDR3. D genes are given only for firm matches. Clone size is stated in some rows and not others, as once, few, many or a class when expanded.

j_gene | d_gene | abundance | v_gene | CDR3nt | CDR3aa
TRBJ2-1 | TRBD2 | . | TRBV12-5 | TGTGCTAGTGGTTTGGTACTAGCGGGAGTTTACAATGAGCAGTTCTTC | CASGLVLAGVYNEQFF
TRBJ2-1 | TRBD2 | . | TRBV18 | TGTGCCAGCTCACCTAGCGGGAGAAACGATGAGCAGTTCTTC | CASSPSGRNDEQFF
TRBJ2-6 | . | few | TRBV9 | TGTGCCAGCAGTGAGAGCGGTACTGGGGCCAACGTCCTGACTTTC | CASSESGTGANVLTF
TRBJ1-4 | . | . | TRBV11-2 | TGTGCCAGCAGGGGAGAAAAACTGTTTTTT | CASRGEKLFF
TRBJ1-1 | . | . | TRBV7-8 | TGTGCCAGCAGCCCCGGACAGTTGAACACTGAAGCTTTCTTT | CASSPGQLNTEAFF
TRBJ1-4 | . | . | TRBV11-2 | TGTGCCAGCAGCTCAGAGGGTACTAGAAATGAAAAACTGTTTTTT | CASSSEGTRNEKLFF
TRBJ2-7 | . | . | TRBV7-2 | TGTGCCAGCAGGACCACCCTCGGCTCCTACGAGCAGTACTTC | CASRTTLGSYEQYF
TRBJ2-7 | . | . | TRBV13 | TGTGCCAGCAGCTTAAGATCGTACGAGCAGTACTTC | CASSLRSYEQYF
TRBJ2-7 | . | . | TRBV2 | TGTGCCAGCCGAAAAGAAGAGCTGTACGAGCAGTACTTC | CASRKEELYEQYF
TRBJ1-6 | . | . | TRBV7-9 | TGTGCCAGCAGCTTAAATAGTAATTCACCCCTCCACTTT | CASSLNSNSPLHF
TRBJ2-1 | . | . | TRBV7-5 | TGTGCCAGAAGGTTAGCGGGAGCATCCTACAATGAGCAGTTCTTC | CARRLAGASYNEQFF
TRBJ2-7 | . | . | TRBV19 | TGTGCCAGTAGTATAGTGGGCAGGAGTTACTACGAGCAGTACTTC | CASSIVGRSYYEQYF
TRBJ1-5 | . | . | TRBV23-1 | TGCGCCAGCAGTCAATCAGGGGGTCCGAGTCAGCCCCAGCATTTT | CASSQSGGPSQPQHF
TRBJ1-6 | . | . | TRBV5-5 | TGTGCCAGCAGCCGTGATAGGGATCGAGGGTCACCCCTCCACTTT | CASSRDRDRGSPLHF
TRBJ2-7 | . | . | TRBV25-1 | TGTGCCAGCAGAAACGGATTCTACGAGCAGTACTTC | CASRNGFYEQYF
TRBJ2-7 | . | . | TRBV27 | TGTGCCAGCAGTTTAAGGGTCCAGGGCGAGAGCTACGAGCAGTACTTC | CASSLRVQGESYEQYF
TRBJ2-7 | . | few | TRBV3-1/TRBV3-2 | TGTGCCAGCAGCCAAGAGGGCGGTAGCTCCTACGAGCAGTACTTC | CASSQEGGSSYEQYF
TRBJ1-1 | . | . | TRBV28 | TGTGCCAGCAGTTTTATAGGTGTTATGAACACTGAAGCTTTCTTT | CASSFIGVMNTEAFF
TRBJ1-4 | TRBD1 | once | TRBV10-2 | TGCGCCAGCAGTGAGTCGGGACAGGGGGAAAAACTGTTTTTT | CASSESGQGEKLFF
TRBJ2-2 | TRBD1 | . | TRBV18 | TGTGCCAGCTCACCCAAAACCGGGACAGGTTTGCCCGGGGAGCTGTTTTTT | CASSPKTGTGLPGELFF
TRBJ2-7 | . | once | TRBV27 | TGTGCCAGCAGTTCCCGGCCCAGACGAACGGAGCAGTACTTC | CASSSRPRRTEQYF
TRBJ2-2 | . | . | TRBV19 | TGTGCCAGTAGTATTCAGTTGACAGAAGGTACAGTTCGCTTTAACACCGGGGAGCTGTTTTTT | CASSIQLTEGTVRFNTGELFF
TRBJ1-1 | . | . | TRBV7-9 | TGTGCCAGCAGCTTAGAGGGCCGGAACACTGAAGCTTTCTTT | CASSLEGRNTEAFF
TRBJ2-2 | TRBD1 | once | TRBV19 | TGTGCCAGTAGTGGGCTAAGGACAGGGAACACCGGGGAGCTGTTTTTT | CASSGLRTGNTGELFF
TRBJ1-6 | . | . | TRBV21-1 | TGTGCCAGCAGCAAAAGGCAGGGTGATAATTCACCCCTCCACTTT | CASSKRQGDNSPLHF
TRBJ1-1 | . | . | TRBV6-5 | TGTGCCAGCAGACGAACGGCGGGGGCAGGCACTGAAGCTTTCTTT | CASRRTAGAGTEAFF
TRBJ1-1 | . | . | TRBV18 | TGTGCCAGCTCACAGGGGTTAACGAACACTGAAGCTTTCTTT | CASSQGLTNTEAFF
TRBJ1-4 | TRBD1 | . | TRBV4-1 | TGCGCCAGCAGCCACCCGGACAGGGAGAATGAAAAACTGTTTTTT | CASSHPDRENEKLFF
TRBJ2-1 | . | . | TRBV18 | TGTGCCAGCTCACCACCGATAGCGGTGGTTGAGCAGTTCTTC | CASSPPIAVVEQFF
TRBJ2-5 | . | . | TRBV27 | TGTGCCAGCAGTTTATCCAAGGAGTCGAAGACCCAGTACTTC | CASSLSKESKTQYF
TRBJ1-1 | . | . | TRBV10-3 | TGTGCCATCAGTAATGGCGACGGGACTGAAGCTTTCTTT | CAISNGDGTEAFF
TRBJ1-1 | . | . | TRBV28 | TGTGCCAGCAGTCCGTATTGGACAGCTAAAAAGACTGAAGCTTTCTTT | CASSPYWTAKKTEAFF
TRBJ2-2 | . | few | TRBV9 | TGTGCCAGCAGCCCAGGAGCCAGGGTGAGCACCGGGGAGCTGTTTTTT | CASSPGARVSTGELFF
TRBJ2-7 | . | . | TRBV7-9 | TGTGCCAGCAGCTTCGGCTCCTACGAGCAGTACTTC | CASSFGSYEQYF
TRBJ2-5 | TRBD2 | . | TRBV5-8 | TGTGCCAGCAGCACGGGGACTAGCGGAAAAGAGACCCAGTACTTC | CASSTGTSGKETQYF
TRBJ2-1 | . | . | TRBV10-3 | TGTGCCTCCGGACCCGGGGGTGGGAATGAGCAGTTCTTC | CASGPGGGNEQFF
TRBJ1-4 | . | . | TRBV27 | TGTGCCAGGGGGGCAGGGGCGAGAGAAAAACTGTTTTTT | CARGAGAREKLFF
TRBJ1-1 | . | . | TRBV7-9 | TGTGCCAGCAGCCCCGACAGCTGGAACACTGAAGCTTTCTTT | CASSPDSWNTEAFF
TRBJ2-1 | TRBD1 | . | TRBV18 | TGTGCCAGCTCACCAGTCAGGGGGAAAAACAATGAGCAGTTCTTC | CASSPVRGKNNEQFF
TRBJ2-1 | . | . | TRBV4-3 | TGCGCCAGCAGCCAAGATCCCGACTCCTACAATGAGCAGTTCTTC | CASSQDPDSYNEQFF
TRBJ2-7 | TRBD1 | . | TRBV27 | TGTGCCAGCAGTCCCGGGACAGGGGTCTACGAGCAGTACTTC | CASSPGTGVYEQYF
TRBJ2-1 | . | . | TRBV12-2 | TGTGCAAGTCGCTTAGTCTTAGCGGGAGGCCTAGGGCGCAATGAGCAGTTCTTC | CASRLVLAGGLGRNEQFF
TRBJ1-2 | . | . | TRBV7-9 | TGTGCCAGCAGCCCCCCCGGACTCGGAGCCTATGGCTACACCTTC | CASSPPGLGAYGYTF